The 20 T cell receptor beta chains below all came from one sample that was sequenced in a study of shared clonotypes between healthy human individuals. Sequenced by immunoSEQ multiplex PCR; TCRdb stores in-frame clones only, minus some. Counted here are roughly 2.5 million clones, more than 80% occurring once; the ten biggest clones make up about 0.13%. Input material: naive CD4+ T cells sorted from blood. Subset meaning: CD45RA+ positively selected. The receptors shown here come from a young man in good health.

This clone was seen a few times. The sample has other DNA sequences that encode this CDR3 too. This sequence joins TRBV6-5 and TRBJ1-1, with D unresolved. CDR1 is MNHEY and CDR2 is SVGAGI in the germline V gene. The V and J ends lost 2 bases and 0 bases respectively, with 4 bases between them. The CDR3 has 13 amino acids. CDR3 coding DNA: TGTGCCAGCAGTTACACACTGAACACTGAAGCTTTCTTT. This encodes CASSYTLNTEAFF.

The chain uses TRBV2 and TRBJ2-5; D not certain. The end of the DNA is better explained by TRBJ2-7, so the J call may be wrong. This CDR3 comprises 12 residues. Germline V lookup: CDR1 SNHLY, CDR2 FYNNEI. CDR3 residues: CASTGNHYEQYF. The CDR3 nucleotides read TGTGCCAGCACTGGAAACCACTACGAGCAGTACTTC.

The chain couples TRBV6-5 to TRBJ2-6; D is ambiguous. The V end was cut by 1 base, the J end by 4 bases, with 8 bases between. There are 15 residues in the CDR3. Looked up from germline, CDR1 is MNHEY and CDR2 is SVGAGI. CDR3 sequence (DNA): TGTGCCAGCAGTTACTTTTCCCTCGGGGCCAACGTCCTGACTTTC. It encodes CASSYFSLGANVLTF.

This chain joins TRBV19 and TRBJ2-3; TRBD2 agrees at 7 bases. The CDR3 sequence is 16 residues long. Germline-derived CDR1 and CDR2 are LNHDA and SQIVND (reference sequence). The junction had 5 bases not matched to a gene; V was cut back by 0 bases and J by 2 bases. CDR3 region: CASSIDLGRDTDTQYF. In DNA, the CDR3 is TGTGCCAGTAGTATAGATCTAGGGAGGGACACAGATACGCAGTATTTT.

A single count supports this clone. The chain employs TRBV7-9 and TRBJ2-7; D gene uncertain. Germline V gene sequence: CDR1 SEHNR, CDR2 FQNEAQ (reference sequence). V dropped 5 bases and J dropped 7 bases, with 9 bases sitting between them. The CDR3 covers 11 residues. CDR3 bases: TGTGCCAGCAGCCCAGACGGAGAGCAGTACTTC. Translation gives CASSPDGEQYF.

The V gene is TRBV28, the J gene TRBJ1-2; TRBD1 aligns across 8 bases. This CDR3 spans 17 amino acids. The V gene's germline CDR1 is MDHEN and CDR2 SYDVKM. V trimming: 2 bases; J trimming: 4 bases; junction bases outside the gene matches: 12. Here the CDR3 DNA reads TGTGCCAGCAGTTTAATTGCGAGGACAGGGACCCGCTATGGCTACACCTTC. Protein product: CASSLIARTGTRYGYTF.

This chain connects TRBV19 to TRBJ2-7; no reliable D call. This CDR3 is built from 14 residues. CDR1 is LNHDA, CDR2 SQIVND, per germline (reference sequence). V gave up 6 bases and J gave up 1 base, with 13 bases separating them. The CDR3 DNA reads TGTGCCAGTAGATCAGACCCAGGATCCTACGAGCAGTACTTC. Protein: CASRSDPGSYEQYF. The complete variable domain, with remaining parts taken from reference TRBV19 and TRBJ2-7, reads DGGITQSPKYLFRKEGQNVTLSCEQNLNHDAMYWYRQDPGQGLRLIYYSQIVNDFQKGDIAEGYSVSREKKESFPLTVTSAQKNPTAFYLCASRSDPGSYEQYFGPGTRLTVT.

V and J are TRBV4-1 and TRBJ1-6; D ambiguous. This CDR3 spans 17 amino acids. Germline V gives CDR1 MGHRA, CDR2 YSYEKL. Between the trimmed V and J ends, which lost 2 bases and 7 bases, there was a span of 18 bases. CDR3: CASSQPWEGLGNSPLHF. CDR3 DNA: TGCGCCAGCAGCCAACCCTGGGAGGGCTTAGGGAATTCACCCCTCCACTTT.

A single count supports this clone. Written as DNA, the CDR3 is TGTGCCAGCAGCCAACGGGAGCTTAGGGGCGGGGAGCTGTTTTTT. Protein sequence: CASSQRELRGGELFF. The V call is TRBV4-2, the J call TRBJ2-2, with a weak D call TRBD2 (6 bases). V gave up 2 bases and J gave up 7 bases, with 14 bases separating them. CDR1 is LGHNA and CDR2 is YNFKEQ in the germline V gene. This CDR3 region has 15 residues.

The chain couples TRBV5-1 to TRBJ2-1; no definite D call. Deletions cut 4 bases from V and 1 base from J, with 12 bases between. The germline gives CDR1 SGHRS, CDR2 YFSETQ. The CDR3 is 15 amino acids. The CDR3: CASSGIAGSYNEQFF. The DNA for the CDR3 is TGCGCCAGCAGCGGAATCGCTGGGTCCTACAATGAGCAGTTCTTC.

The J gene is TRBJ2-3, the V gene TRBV10-3, with 8 bases fitting TRBD1. Trimming at V came to 10 bases and at J to 2 bases, leaving 11 bases not matched to a gene. The germline CDR1 and CDR2 sequences are ENHRY and SYGVKD. The CDR3 runs 15 residues. DNA of the CDR3: TGTGCCACCACGACAGGGGACAGAGACACAGATACGCAGTATTTT. This codes for CATTTGDRDTDTQYF.

Here the CDR3 DNA reads TGTGCCAGCAGTACCCTGTGGGGGGAGCTGTTTTTT. Encoded protein: CASSTLWGELFF. The gene calls are TRBV6-5 and TRBJ2-2; D remains unclear. The CDR3 runs 12 residues. The germline gives CDR1 MNHEY, CDR2 SVGAGI. With 5 bases removed from V and 8 bases from J, the gap between germline ends came to 9 bases.

The V and J genes are TRBV19 and TRBJ1-6; the match to TRBD1 covers 8 bases. Germline V lookup: CDR1 LNHDA, CDR2 SQIVND (reference sequence). CDR3 length: 17 amino acids. Trimming removed 4 bases from V and 10 bases from J; junction bases left unmatched: 15. CDR3 residues: CASSTGAGGAKSSPLHF. The CDR3 bases are TGTGCCAGTAGTACCGGGGCAGGGGGCGCGAAGTCCTCACCCCTCCACTTT.

This clone was recorded once. Other DNA sequences within the sample encode an identical CDR3. The chain links TRBV10-2 to TRBJ1-4, with 7 bases aligning to TRBD1. The germline V gene encodes CDR1 WSHSY and CDR2 SAAADI. The CDR3 spans 13 residues. Trimming cost V 4 bases and J 8 bases; bases outside gene matches: 4. The CDR3 nucleotides are TGCGCCAGCAGTGGACAGGGCGGGGAAAAACTGTTTTTT. Amino acid sequence: CASSGQGGEKLFF.

In regard to this clone: The sample contains more than one DNA sequence encoding this CDR3. This sequence joins TRBV5-1 and TRBJ2-5, with a possible D match to TRBD1 (6 bases). The CDR3 covers 13 residues. Germline loops: CDR1 SGHRS, CDR2 YFSETQ. Trimming left V 4 bases short and J 2 bases short, with 9 bases between. This CDR3 reads CASSRGQQETQYF. CDR3 DNA sequence: TGCGCCAGCAGCCGGGGACAACAAGAGACCCAGTACTTC.

This chain joins TRBV5-1 and TRBJ2-7; the D gene is possibly TRBD2 (6 bases). The CDR3 is made up of 17 amino acids. The V gene's germline CDR1 is SGHRS and CDR2 YFSETQ. V lost 2 bases to trimming and J lost 3 bases, with 21 bases between them. The CDR3 sequence: CASSFPSDPGGYYEQYF. CDR3 in DNA: TGCGCCAGCAGCTTCCCTAGCGATCCCGGCGGGTACTACGAGCAGTACTTC.

The V call is TRBV7-2, the J call TRBJ2-7, with D unresolved. This CDR3 contains 13 residues. The V and J ends lost 1 base and 1 base respectively, with 5 bases between them. Germline CDR1 is SGHTA and CDR2 is FQGNSA. The CDR3 sequence is CASSLEESYEQYF. CDR3 nucleotides: TGTGCCAGCAGCTTAGAGGAATCCTACGAGCAGTACTTC.

The CDR3 loop reads CASSHRLAHDTDTQYF. CDR3 nucleotide sequence: TGCGCCAGCAGCCACAGACTAGCCCATGACACAGATACGCAGTATTTT. V usage is TRBV5-1 and J usage is TRBJ2-3; TRBD2 agrees at 7 bases. The CDR3 runs to 16 residues. Unmatched junction bases numbered 10, after V lost 4 bases and J lost 2 bases. Germline values: CDR1 SGHRS, CDR2 YFSETQ. The full variable domain, its missing parts supplied by reference TRBV5-1 and TRBJ2-3, is KAGVTQTPRYLIKTRGQQVTLSCSPISGHRSVSWYQQTPGQGLQFLFEYFSETQRNKGNFPGRFSGRQFSNSRSEMNVSTLELGDSALYLCASSHRLAHDTDTQYFGPGTRLTVL.

The chain recombines TRBV10-2 with TRBJ2-1; 11 bases line up with TRBD2. J gave up 3 bases and V 4 bases, and 2 bases lay outside the gene matches. The CDR3 covers 15 residues. Germline CDR1 reads WSHSY; CDR2 reads SAAADI. The CDR3 spells CASSGTSGFYNEQFF. CDR3 in DNA: TGCGCCAGCAGTGGGACTAGCGGGTTCTACAATGAGCAGTTCTTC.

The chain has TRBV30 and TRBJ1-2; 8 bases fit TRBD1. Looked up from germline, CDR1 is GTSNPN and CDR2 is SVGIG (reference sequence). Losses at the gene ends were 5 bases for V and 11 bases for J; bases not matched to a gene: 10. This CDR3 has 12 amino acids. DNA of the CDR3: TGTGCCTGGGATGGGACAGGATCAGGGTACACCTTC. Protein: CAWDGTGSGYTF.